This T cell receptor (beta chain) was retrieved from a study of human T cells and chemical hapten exposure. Time point in this sample: pre-sensitization, week 0. The treatment: therapeutic diphenylcyclopropenone sensitization with weekly scalp DPC. MiXCR, applied by TCRdb to the RACE reads, yields one record per CDR3 protein. The profile shows about 39,000 distinct CDR3 sequences, around 12% of them singletons. This clonotype turned up a few times. CDR1 DFQATT and CDR2 SNEGSKA come from the germline V gene (reference sequence). V shed 1 base and J shed 4 bases, with 11 bases lying between them. The CDR3 sequence is 13 residues long.

This receptor was obtained from a woman in her 30s with alopecia areata. Some clones in this sample may be carry-over from other donors' samples. Specimen: whole blood, collected in connection with sensitization to the hapten diphenylcyclopropenone (DPC). The chain links TRBV20-1 to TRBJ2-7; TRBD1 is a possible D gene (5 bases). The CDR3 region has the DNA TGCAGTGCTAGAGTTCCAGGGAAATACGAGCAGTACTTC. It is translated as CSARVPGKYEQYF.